The next 32 T cell receptor beta chains were all read from a single sample in a study of tissue T cells after allogeneic stem cell transplantation. Here immunoSEQ multiplex PCR was the method, and the copy in TCRdb shows in-frame clones only, minus some. Of approximately 47,000 clones in the sample, approximately 73% were seen once. Source material: sorted cells pooled from one or two spleens. These receptors were collected from a pool of C57BL/6 mice in good health.

A remark on this clone: The genes and germline here are from mouse. The read falls 1 residue short of the CDR3 end, and the missing part is taken from the germline J gene. The V and J genes are TRBV3 and TRBJ1-4, with TRBD1 as a possible D gene (6 bases). CDR1 is SNHLY, CDR2 FYNGKV, per germline (reference sequence). V lost 5 bases, J lost 3 bases, and 13 bases lay in between. This CDR3 spans 15 amino acids. The CDR3 reads CASSLEGHTNERLFF. The sequenced part of the CDR3 DNA is TGTGCCAGCAGCCTAGAGGGACACACCAACGAAAGATTATTT. Looking up the rest from reference TRBV3 and TRBJ1-4 gives the full variable domain: GPKVLQIPSHQIIDMGQMVTLNCDPVSNHLYFYWYKQILGQQMEFLVNFYNGKVMEKSKLFKDQFSVERPDGSYFTLKIQPTALEDSAVYFCASSLEGHTNERLFFGHGTKLSVL.

Of note for this clone: Each gene name is a mouse one. This chain's CDR3 is CASSLPDKNSDYTF. Partial CDR3 DNA: TGTGCCAGCAGCCTCCCGGACAAAAACTCCGACTACACC. The gene calls are TRBV2 and TRBJ1-2, with a possible D match to TRBD1 (5 bases). The read comes to an end 1 residue before the CDR3 does, leaving the germline J gene to fill in the end. V was pared by 4 bases and J by 1 base, with 10 bases between. Germline CDR1 LGHNA, CDR2 YSYQKL. The CDR3 consists of 14 residues.

A single count supports this clone. The germline and genes are mouse ones. The CDR3: CASSIAKTEDTQYF. The part of the CDR3 DNA that was read is TGTGCCAGCAGTATAGCTAAGACAGAAGACACCCAGTAC. This chain connects TRBV19 to TRBJ2-5; possible D gene TRBD1, 5 bases. The read terminates 1 residue before the CDR3 end, so the remaining end is supplied by the germline J gene. The CDR3 is 14 residues long. V was pared by 0 bases and J by 4 bases, with 9 bases between. Looked up from germline, CDR1 is FNHDT and CDR2 is SITEND (reference sequence). The full variable domain, rest sourced from reference TRBV19 and TRBJ2-5, is GGIITQTPKFLIGQEGQKLTLKCQQNFNHDTMYWYRQDSGKGLRLIYYSITENDLQKGDLSEGYDASREKKSSFSLTVTSAQKNEMAVFLCASSIAKTEDTQYFGPGTRLLVL.

This clone appeared a few times. Gene names refer to mouse genes. The sequence runs out 1 residue before the end of the CDR3; the remainder is reconstructed from the germline J gene. The chain uses TRBV13-3 and TRBJ1-2; D ambiguous. V was shortened by 4 bases and J by 0 bases, with 10 bases between the two germline ends. CDR3 length: 14 amino acids. CDR1 is NNHDY and CDR2 is SYVADS in the germline V gene. The DNA read from the CDR3 is TGTGCCAGCAGTAAATCAGCGACAAACTCCGACTACACC. This sequence encodes CASSKSATNSDYT. The CDR3, in full, reads CASSKSATNSDYTF.

This clone has only a few counts. Gene names denote mouse genes. The CDR3 end lies 1 residue beyond the end of the read and is filled in from the germline J gene. The J gene is TRBJ1-4, the V gene TRBV13-2, with 10 bases aligning to TRBD1. Unmatched junction bases numbered 3, after V lost 4 bases and J lost 6 bases. The germline V gene encodes CDR1 NNHNN and CDR2 SYGAGS (reference sequence). The CDR3 extends over 14 amino acids. CDR3 region: CASGPGQGYERLFF. Incomplete CDR3 DNA: TGTGCCAGCGGTCCGGGACAGGGGTACGAAAGATTATTT.

As regards this clone: The gene names given are mouse names. With the read ending 1 residue before the CDR3 end, the germline J gene is used to fill in that end. Other DNA sequences in the sample encode the same CDR3. The chain uses TRBV1 and TRBJ2-1, with 10 bases aligning to TRBD2. Germline V CDR1 and CDR2: NSQYPW, LRSPGD (reference sequence). The CDR3 has 15 residues. Trimming cost V 0 bases and J 9 bases; bases outside gene matches: 5. Partial CDR3 DNA: TGCACCTGCAGTGCAGATCTGGGGGGGCGGGGTGAGCAGTTC. Amino acid sequence: CTCSADLGGRGEQF. From start to end, the CDR3 is CTCSADLGGRGEQFF.

Note on this clone: Genes and germline come from the mouse. The read is 1 residue too short to cover the CDR3 end, so that end is filled in from the germline J gene. The chain carries TRBV19 and TRBJ1-6; TRBD1 is a possible D gene (6 bases). TRBJ1-6 is an open reading frame, and its role is uncertain. Trimming shortened V by 6 bases and J by 11 bases, and 15 bases separated the two germline ends. Germline V gene lookup returns CDR1 FNHDT and CDR2 SITEND (reference sequence). The CDR3 has 13 amino acids. The covered CDR3 bases are TGTGCCAGCAAGGGCCAGGGGATGACGCCCCTCTAC. As protein: CASKGQGMTPLY. The whole CDR3 region reads CASKGQGMTPLYF.

Comments on this clone: The gene symbols are mouse symbols. The read gets to within 1 residue of the CDR3 end, and the germline J gene fills in the rest. This sequence joins TRBV4 and TRBJ2-1; TRBD2 matches 10 bases. The germline gives CDR1 LGHDT, CDR2 YNNKQL (reference sequence). The CDR3 is 15 amino acids. Trimming removed 5 bases from V and 4 bases from J; junction bases left unmatched: 5. This CDR3 is CASSPWGGAYAEQFF. The DNA read from the CDR3 is TGTGCCAGCAGCCCCTGGGGGGGCGCTTATGCTGAGCAGTTC.

This clone came up once. The genes and germline here are from mouse. The read ends 1 residue before the CDR3 terminus; that terminus is restored from the germline J gene. V usage is TRBV15 and J usage is TRBJ1-1; 10 bases fit TRBD1. The length of the CDR3 is 14 residues. V was pared by 5 bases and J by 4 bases, with 4 bases of the junction left unmatched. In germline, CDR1 is SGHND, CDR2 FRSKSL. The sequenced part of the CDR3 DNA is TGTGCCAGCAGTCCCGGGACAGGGGCCACAGAAGTCTTC. Translation gives CASSPGTGATEVF. The complete CDR3 protein is CASSPGTGATEVFF. The full variable domain, its missing parts supplied by reference TRBV15 and TRBJ1-1, is DAGVTQTPRHEVAEKGQTIILKCEPVSGHNDLFWYRQTKIQGLELLSYFRSKSLMEDGGAFKDRFKAEMLNSSFSTLKIQPTEPKDSAVYLCASSPGTGATEVFFGKGTRLTVV.

Notes on this clone: The genes and germline here are from mouse. The read ends 1 residue shy of where the CDR3 ends; the end is completed using the germline J gene. This chain uses TRBV1 with TRBJ1-5; D is unresolved. Trimming took 3 bases from V and 4 from J, leaving 4 bases between them. Germline CDR1 is NSQYPW and CDR2 is LRSPGD (reference sequence). The CDR3 spans 12 residues. The CDR3 DNA, read in part, is TGCACCTGCAGTGCTCATAACCAGGCTCCGCTT. It translates to CTCSAHNQAPL. The whole CDR3 protein is CTCSAHNQAPLF.

A remark on this clone: Germline and genes here are mouse. The read gets to within 1 residue of the CDR3 end, and the germline J gene fills in the rest. Other nucleotide sequences in the sample specify the same CDR3. This sequence joins TRBV19 and TRBJ1-3; D is possibly TRBD1 (5 bases). Germline CDR1 FNHDT, CDR2 SITEND (reference sequence). This CDR3 is 14 amino acids long. Deletions cut 1 base from V and 4 bases from J, with 9 bases between. The part of the CDR3 DNA that was read is TGTGCCAGCAGTATACCGGGGGGAGGAAATACGCTCTAT. Amino acid sequence: CASSIPGGGNTLY. From start to end, the CDR3 is CASSIPGGGNTLYF.

As for this clone: Gene names and germline match the mouse. The CDR3 is cut off 1 residue early in the read; its end comes from the germline J gene. The chain links TRBV12-1 to TRBJ1-2, with D tentatively TRBD1 (6 bases). This CDR3 has 13 amino acids. V was cut by 3 bases and J by 4 bases, with 11 bases left in between. The V gene's germline CDR1 is SGHSN and CDR2 HYEKVE. The CDR3 loop reads CASSEGEGSDYTF. The covered CDR3 bases are TGTGCCAGCTCTGAGGGGGAGGGCTCCGACTACACC.

Regarding this clone: Gene names denote mouse genes. Coverage ceases 1 residue before the CDR3 finishes, and the germline J gene fills in the end. The identical CDR3 is also encoded by other nucleotide sequences in the sample. The chain links TRBV3 to TRBJ2-7; perhaps TRBD2 as D (5 bases). The CDR3 covers 13 residues. Germline values: CDR1 SNHLY, CDR2 FYNGKV (reference sequence). V dropped 4 bases and J dropped 0 bases, with 7 bases sitting between them. CDR3 residues: CASSSGSSYEQYF. Partial CDR3 DNA: TGTGCCAGCAGCTCTGGGAGCTCCTATGAACAGTAC.

To note about this clone: Germline and genes here are mouse. The read comes to an end 1 residue before the CDR3 does, leaving the germline J gene to fill in the end. The chain employs TRBV3 and TRBJ2-4; 9 bases align to TRBD2. J lost 4 bases, V lost 1 base, and 0 bases had no gene match. CDR3 length: 14 amino acids. The germline gives CDR1 SNHLY, CDR2 FYNGKV (reference sequence). CDR3 amino acids: CASSLGLGENTLYF. The part of the CDR3 DNA that was read is TGTGCCAGCAGCTTAGGACTGGGGGAAAACACCTTGTAC.

This clone turned up a few times. Here the gene names and germline are mouse. Sequencing ends 1 residue short of the CDR3 end; the germline J gene provides the rest. This chain links TRBV12-1 with TRBJ1-5; no clear D. V shed 6 bases and J shed 3 bases, with 8 bases lying between them. This CDR3 region has 12 residues. Looked up from germline, CDR1 is SGHSN and CDR2 is HYEKVE. CDR3 DNA, as far as it was read: TGTGCCAGCAAGGGAGCCAACCAGGCTCCGCTT. This sequence encodes CASKGANQAPL. The complete CDR3 protein is CASKGANQAPLF.

In regard to this clone: Gene names and germline match the mouse. Read coverage stops 1 residue before the CDR3 terminus; the germline J gene supplies the remainder. The chain couples TRBV16 to TRBJ2-5; no firm D call. V was cut by 1 base and J by 3 bases, with 8 bases left in between. Germline lookup yields CDR1 SGHSA and CDR2 FRNQAP. The CDR3 sequence is 14 residues long. The CDR3 region is CASSLATRQDTQYF. The part of the CDR3 DNA that was read is TGTGCAAGCAGCTTAGCGACACGACAAGACACCCAGTAC.

Comments on this clone: The genes are named according to mouse. The sequenced part of the CDR3 DNA is TGTGCAAGCAGCTTAGAGGTTAGTCAAAACACCTTGTAC. Its translation: CASSLEVSQNTLY. The CDR3 in full is CASSLEVSQNTLYF. The chain employs TRBV16 and TRBJ2-4; D not certain. The CDR3 extends 1 residue past the end of the read, so its final part is completed from the germline J gene. Germline loops: CDR1 SGHSA, CDR2 FRNQAP. The CDR3 runs to 14 residues. The V end was cut by 0 bases, the J end by 0 bases, with 4 bases between.

A note on this clone: Any gene name here is a mouse gene name. The read falls 1 residue short of the CDR3 end, and the missing part is taken from the germline J gene. V is TRBV15 and J is TRBJ2-7; 10 bases fit TRBD2. Germline CDR1 and CDR2: SGHND and FRSKSL. The CDR3 is made up of 13 amino acids. Trimming cost V 6 bases and J 4 bases; bases outside gene matches: 3. The CDR3 reads CASSSDWGYEQYF. The part of the CDR3 DNA that was read is TGTGCCAGCAGCTCGGACTGGGGGTATGAACAGTAC.

This clone came up a few times. The listed genes are named as in mouse. The read ends 1 residue early relative to the CDR3; the germline J gene fills the gap. The V gene is TRBV16, the J gene TRBJ1-2; 7 nucleotides align to TRBD1. The CDR3 has 13 residues. J was trimmed by 2 bases and V by 8 bases; bases with no gene match: 5. The germline V gene encodes CDR1 SGHSA and CDR2 FRNQAP. CDR3 DNA, as far as it was read: TGTGCAAGCCAGGGGGGGGAGAACTCCGACTACACC. This sequence encodes CASQGGENSDYT. The whole CDR3 protein is CASQGGENSDYTF. Based on the CDR3 plus reference TRBV16 and TRBJ1-2, the full variable domain is NAGVIQTPRHKVTGKGQEATLWCEPISGHSAVFWYRQTIVQGLEFLTYFRNQAPIDDSGMPKERFSAQMPNQSHSTLKIQSTQPQDSAVYLCASQGGENSDYTFGSGTRLLVI.

This clone was seen a few times. Gene names and germline match the mouse. The read stops 1 residue short of the end of the CDR3; the missing end is completed from the germline J gene. This same CDR3 is encoded by further DNA sequences in the sample. The chain employs TRBV12-1 and TRBJ2-7, with D perhaps matching TRBD2 (7 bases). Germline V gene lookup returns CDR1 SGHSN and CDR2 HYEKVE. Trimming pared 0 bases from V and 7 bases from J, leaving 9 bases between. The CDR3 covers 12 residues. Here the CDR3 reads CASSLGGREQYF. The DNA read from the CDR3 is TGTGCCAGCTCTCTCGGGGGGCGAGAACAGTAC.

On this clone itself: The listed genes are named as in mouse. With the read ending 1 residue before the CDR3 end, the germline J gene is used to fill in that end. The chain recombines TRBV26 with TRBJ2-3, with a tentative D call TRBD1 (7 bases). Germline V gives CDR1 KGHPV, CDR2 FQNQEV (reference sequence). The CDR3 sequence is 15 residues long. V lost 0 bases, J lost 1 base, and 8 bases lay in between. CDR3 DNA (partial): TGTGCCAGCAGTCTGTCAGGGGGCGGTGCAGAAACGCTGTAT. It encodes CASSLSGGGAETLY. The entire CDR3 sequence reads CASSLSGGGAETLYF.

Comment on this clone: Gene names refer to mouse genes. Read sequence stops 1 residue before the CDR3 end, and the germline J gene provides the missing end. V gene TRBV14 combines with J gene TRBJ2-5, with D possibly matching TRBD1 (6 bases). Per germline, CDR1 SGHDT and CDR2 FRDEAV. The CDR3 length is 14 residues. Trimming pared 2 bases from V and 2 bases from J, leaving 9 bases between. Here the CDR3 reads CASSLGDIQDTQYF. CDR3 bases read: TGTGCCAGCAGTTTAGGGGACATCCAAGACACCCAGTAC.

About this clone: Genes here carry mouse names. Sequencing ends 1 residue short of the CDR3 end; the germline J gene provides the rest. The rearrangement uses TRBV16 and TRBJ1-1, with a tentative D call TRBD1 (5 bases). Looked up from germline, CDR1 is SGHSA and CDR2 is FRNQAP. The CDR3 runs 14 residues. Trimming cost V 6 bases and J 0 bases, with 11 bases left between them. The DNA read from the CDR3 is TGTGCAAGCAGTTCCGGGACGGCAAACACAGAAGTCTTC. Its translation: CASSSGTANTEVF. The full-length CDR3 reads as CASSSGTANTEVFF. Filled out from reference TRBV16 and TRBJ1-1, the complete variable domain reads NAGVIQTPRHKVTGKGQEATLWCEPISGHSAVFWYRQTIVQGLEFLTYFRNQAPIDDSGMPKERFSAQMPNQSHSTLKIQSTQPQDSAVYLCASSSGTANTEVFFGKGTRLTVV.

This clone was detected a few times. The gene symbols are mouse symbols. The CDR3 extends 1 residue past the end of the read, so its final part is completed from the germline J gene. The chain has TRBV2 and TRBJ1-4; 8 positions agree with TRBD1. J lost 8 bases, V lost 0 bases, and 5 bases had no gene match. This CDR3 comprises 15 residues. From germline, CDR1 is LGHNA and CDR2 YSYQKL. Incomplete CDR3 DNA: TGTGCCAGCAGCCAAGATGGCAGGGGGCCTGAAAGATTATTT. Translation gives CASSQDGRGPERLF. The complete CDR3 reads CASSQDGRGPERLFF.

The sample holds one count of this clone. Gene names are the mouse ones. The read ends 1 residue before the CDR3 terminus; that terminus is restored from the germline J gene. The V and J genes are TRBV14 and TRBJ2-5; no reliable D call. The CDR3 runs 14 residues. Between the trimmed V and J ends, which lost 2 bases and 0 bases, there was a span of 7 bases. Germline CDR1 reads SGHDT; CDR2 reads FRDEAV. Incomplete CDR3 DNA: TGTGCCAGCAGTTTAAGGGTTAACCAAGACACCCAGTAC. Its translation: CASSLRVNQDTQY. The whole CDR3 protein reads CASSLRVNQDTQYF.

This clone came up a few times. The gene symbols are mouse symbols. The observed sequence ends 1 residue before the CDR3 terminus, with the missing tail filled in from the germline J gene. J is TRBJ2-7 and V is TRBV26, with 8 bases that match TRBD2. V trimming: 6 bases; J trimming: 0 bases; junction bases outside the gene matches: 7. Germline lookup yields CDR1 KGHPV and CDR2 FQNQEV (reference sequence). The CDR3 consists of 15 residues. The CDR3 bases that were read are TGTGCCAGCAGCCCCCACTGGGGGAGCTCCTATGAACAGTAC. This sequence encodes CASSPHWGSSYEQY. The entire CDR3 protein reads CASSPHWGSSYEQYF.

About this clone itself: The gene names here belong to mouse. The sequence runs out 1 residue before the end of the CDR3; the remainder is reconstructed from the germline J gene. The chain recombines TRBV4 with TRBJ1-3; possibly TRBD1 for D (5 bases). This CDR3 is built from 13 residues. The V gene's germline CDR1 is LGHDT and CDR2 YNNKQL (reference sequence). The V gene lost 6 bases and the J gene lost 4 bases, with 10 bases spanning the gap. The CDR3 bases that were read are TGTGCCAGCAGGTCAGGGTGGGGAAATACGCTCTAT. It encodes CASRSGWGNTLY. The CDR3 reads in full as CASRSGWGNTLYF.

A note on this clone: The listed genes are named as in mouse. Partial CDR3 DNA: TGTGCCAGCAGTATGAGGGGACGCACAGAAGTCTTC. Its protein is CASSMRGRTEVF. The full-length CDR3 reads as CASSMRGRTEVFF. The chain has TRBV19 and TRBJ1-1, with a tentative D call TRBD1 (5 bases). Read data end 1 residue before the CDR3 end; the end is taken from the germline J gene. The V and J ends lost 2 bases and 4 bases respectively, with 9 bases between them. There are 13 residues in the CDR3. Germline values: CDR1 FNHDT, CDR2 SITEND (reference sequence).

Points on this clone: Gene names follow the mouse nomenclature. The read stops 1 residue short of the end of the CDR3; the missing end is completed from the germline J gene. The chain carries TRBV1 and TRBJ1-2, with D hard to call. The germline V gene encodes CDR1 NSQYPW and CDR2 LRSPGD (reference sequence). V shed 2 bases and J shed 1 base, with 5 bases lying between them. This CDR3 is built from 13 residues. The CDR3 region is CTCSAYKNSDYTF. The covered CDR3 bases are TGCACCTGCAGTGCATACAAAAACTCCGACTACACC. Based on the CDR3 plus reference TRBV1 and TRBJ1-2, the full variable domain is VTLLEQNPRWRLVPRGQAVNLRCILKNSQYPWMSWYQQDLQKQLQWLFTLRSPGDKEVKSLPGADYLATRVTDTELRLQVANMSQGRTLYCTCSAYKNSDYTFGSGTRLLVI.

A word on this clone: The gene names here belong to mouse. The CDR3 extends 1 residue past the end of the read, so its final part is completed from the germline J gene. This chain joins TRBV13-2 and TRBJ1-6; tentatively, D is TRBD1 (5 bases). TRBJ1-6 counts as an open reading frame of uncertain function. Germline V CDR1 and CDR2: NNHNN, SYGAGS (reference sequence). V was shortened by 2 bases and J by 7 bases, with 7 bases between the two germline ends. CDR3 size: 13 residues. The chain's CDR3 is CASGDRENSPLYF. Partial CDR3 DNA: TGTGCCAGCGGTGACAGGGAAAATTCGCCCCTCTAC.

With respect to this clone: The listed genes are named as in mouse. Read sequence stops 1 residue before the CDR3 end, and the germline J gene provides the missing end. The chain links TRBV13-1 to TRBJ2-5; tentatively, D is TRBD2 (7 bases). The V and J ends lost 6 bases and 1 base respectively, with 12 bases between them. CDR3 length equals 14 residues. Germline CDR1 reads NSHNY; CDR2 reads SYGAGN. The CDR3 sequence: CASTKGGDQDTQYF. CDR3 bases read: TGTGCCAGCACCAAGGGGGGGGACCAAGACACCCAGTAC.

About this clone: Gene names denote mouse genes. The CDR3 is cut off 1 residue early in the read; its end comes from the germline J gene. The rearrangement links TRBV13-3 to TRBJ1-4; 11 bases are shared with TRBD1. The CDR3 loop spans 13 amino acids. The trim removed 7 bases at V and 4 bases at J, leaving 0 bases unmatched. CDR1 is NNHDY and CDR2 is SYVADS in the germline V gene. The sequenced part of the CDR3 DNA is TGTGCCAGCGGGACAGGGGGCAACGAAAGATTATTT. Protein sequence: CASGTGGNERLF. The CDR3 reads in full as CASGTGGNERLFF. The variable domain in full, completed from reference TRBV13-3 and TRBJ1-4, reads EAAVTQSPRSKVAVTGGKVTLSCHQTNNHDYMYWYRQDTGHGLRLIHYSYVADSTEKGDIPDGYKASRPSQENFSLILELASLSQTAVYFCASGTGGNERLFFGHGTKLSVL.